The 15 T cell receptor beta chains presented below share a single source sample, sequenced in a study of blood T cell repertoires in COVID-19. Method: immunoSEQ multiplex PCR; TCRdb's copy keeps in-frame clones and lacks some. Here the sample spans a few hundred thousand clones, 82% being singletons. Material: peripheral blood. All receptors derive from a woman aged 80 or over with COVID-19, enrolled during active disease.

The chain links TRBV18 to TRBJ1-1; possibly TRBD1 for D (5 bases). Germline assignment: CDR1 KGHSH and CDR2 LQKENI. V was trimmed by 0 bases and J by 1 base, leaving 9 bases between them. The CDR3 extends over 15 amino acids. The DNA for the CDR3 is TGTGCCAGCTCACCACCGCAGGGAAAGAACACTGAAGCTTTCTTT. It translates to CASSPPQGKNTEAFF. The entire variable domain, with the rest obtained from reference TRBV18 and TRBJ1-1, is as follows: NAGVMQNPRHLVRRRGQEARLRCSPMKGHSHVYWYRQLPEEGLKFMVYLQKENIIDESGMPKERFSAEFPKEGPSILRIQQVVRGDSAAYFCASSPPQGKNTEAFFGQGTRLTVV.

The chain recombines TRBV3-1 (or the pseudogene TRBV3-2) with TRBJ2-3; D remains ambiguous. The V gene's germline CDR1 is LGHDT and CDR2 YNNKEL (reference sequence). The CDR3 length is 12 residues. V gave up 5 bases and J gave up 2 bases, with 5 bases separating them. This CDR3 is CASSFYTDTQYF. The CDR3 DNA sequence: TGTGCCAGCAGCTTCTACACAGATACGCAGTATTTT.

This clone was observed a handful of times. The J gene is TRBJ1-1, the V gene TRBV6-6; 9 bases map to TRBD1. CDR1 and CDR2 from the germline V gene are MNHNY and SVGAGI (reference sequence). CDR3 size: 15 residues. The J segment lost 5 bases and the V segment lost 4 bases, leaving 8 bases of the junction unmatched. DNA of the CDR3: TGTGCCAGCAGTTCGCGGGACAGGGTGGGGACTGAAGCTTTCTTT. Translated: CASSSRDRVGTEAFF.

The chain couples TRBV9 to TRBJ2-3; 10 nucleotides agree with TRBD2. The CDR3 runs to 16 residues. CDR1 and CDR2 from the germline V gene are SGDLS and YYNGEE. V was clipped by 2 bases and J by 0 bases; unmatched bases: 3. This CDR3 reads CASSVERGGSTDTQYF. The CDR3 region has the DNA TGTGCCAGCAGCGTTGAGCGGGGGGGGAGCACAGATACGCAGTATTTT.

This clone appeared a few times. The DNA for the CDR3 is TGTGCCAGCAGAGGGACAGGGCGAACTGAAGCTTTCTTT. It encodes CASRGTGRTEAFF. The V gene is TRBV28, the J gene TRBJ1-1; the match to TRBD1 covers 9 bases. CDR3 length: 13 amino acids. Trimming at V came to 6 bases and at J to 5 bases, leaving 4 bases not matched to a gene. Germline assignment: CDR1 MDHEN and CDR2 SYDVKM.

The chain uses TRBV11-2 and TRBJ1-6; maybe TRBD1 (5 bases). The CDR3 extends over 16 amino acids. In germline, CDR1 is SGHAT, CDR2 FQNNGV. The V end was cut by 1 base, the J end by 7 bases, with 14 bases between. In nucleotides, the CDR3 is TGTGCCAGCAGCTTAGGAACAGGCCTGGGGAATTCACCCCTCCACTTT. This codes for CASSLGTGLGNSPLHF.

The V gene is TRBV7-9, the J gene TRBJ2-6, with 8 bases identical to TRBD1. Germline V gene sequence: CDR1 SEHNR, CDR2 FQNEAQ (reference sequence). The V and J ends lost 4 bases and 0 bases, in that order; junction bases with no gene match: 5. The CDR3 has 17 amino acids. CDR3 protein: CASSSGTGRSGANVLTF. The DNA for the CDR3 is TGTGCCAGCAGCTCTGGGACAGGCCGCTCTGGGGCCAACGTCCTGACTTTC.

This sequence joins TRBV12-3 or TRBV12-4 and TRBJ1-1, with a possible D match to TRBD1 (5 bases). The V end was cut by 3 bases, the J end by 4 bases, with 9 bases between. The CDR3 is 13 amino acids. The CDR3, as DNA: TGTGCCAGCAGTTTCGGACAACTCACTGAAGCTTTCTTT. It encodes CASSFGQLTEAFF.

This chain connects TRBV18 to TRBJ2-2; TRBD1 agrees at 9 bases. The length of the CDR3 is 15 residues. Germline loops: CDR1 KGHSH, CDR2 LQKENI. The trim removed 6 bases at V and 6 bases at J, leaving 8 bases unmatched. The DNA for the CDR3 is TGTGCCAGCTCCTCACCGGGACAGGGCGCCGGGGAGCTGTTTTTT. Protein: CASSSPGQGAGELFF.

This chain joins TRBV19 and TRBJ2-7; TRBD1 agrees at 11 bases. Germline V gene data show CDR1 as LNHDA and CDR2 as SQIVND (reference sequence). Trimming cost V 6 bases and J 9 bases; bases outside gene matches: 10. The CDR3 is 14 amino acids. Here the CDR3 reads CASSPRTGGFVQYF. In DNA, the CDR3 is TGTGCCAGTAGCCCTAGGACAGGGGGCTTCGTGCAGTACTTC.

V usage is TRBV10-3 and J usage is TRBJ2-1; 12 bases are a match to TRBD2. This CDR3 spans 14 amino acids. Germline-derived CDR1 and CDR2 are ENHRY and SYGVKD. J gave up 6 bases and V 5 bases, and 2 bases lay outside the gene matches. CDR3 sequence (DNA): TGTGCCATCAGTCCTAGCGGGGGGGTCAATGAGCAGTTCTTC. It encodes CAISPSGGVNEQFF.

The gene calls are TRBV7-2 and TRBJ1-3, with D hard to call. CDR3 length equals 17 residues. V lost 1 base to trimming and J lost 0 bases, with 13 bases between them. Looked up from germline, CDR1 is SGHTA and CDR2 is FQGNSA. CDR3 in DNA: TGTGCCAGCAGCTTAGTTGGCAGGTTTAGCTCTGGAAACACCATATATTTT. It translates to CASSLVGRFSSGNTIYF.

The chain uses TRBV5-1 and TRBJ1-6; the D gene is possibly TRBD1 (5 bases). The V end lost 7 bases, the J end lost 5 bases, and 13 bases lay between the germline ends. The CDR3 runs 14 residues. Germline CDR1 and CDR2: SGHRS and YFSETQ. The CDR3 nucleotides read TGCGCCAGCCGACAGACAGCAGATAATTCACCCCTCCACTTT. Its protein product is CASRQTADNSPLHF.

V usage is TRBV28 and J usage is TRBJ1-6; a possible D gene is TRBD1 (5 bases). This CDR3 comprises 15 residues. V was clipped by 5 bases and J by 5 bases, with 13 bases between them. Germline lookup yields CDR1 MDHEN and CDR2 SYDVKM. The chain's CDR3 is CASSRQGNNNSPLHF. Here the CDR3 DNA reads TGTGCCAGCAGTCGCCAGGGAAATAATAATTCACCCCTCCACTTT.

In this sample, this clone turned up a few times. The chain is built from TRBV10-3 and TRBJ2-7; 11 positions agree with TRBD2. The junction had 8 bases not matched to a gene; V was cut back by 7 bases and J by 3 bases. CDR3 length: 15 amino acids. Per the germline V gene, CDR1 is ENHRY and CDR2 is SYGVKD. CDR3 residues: CAIMNPGTSGYEQYF. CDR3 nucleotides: TGTGCCATCATGAACCCTGGGACTAGCGGCTACGAGCAGTACTTC.